The 7 T cell receptor beta chains below come from one sample, sequenced in a study of spatial heterogeneity in lung cancer. From the 5' RACE reads, TCRdb called clonotypes with MiXCR, one entry per CDR3 protein. The table includes roughly 79,000 distinct CDR3 sequences, 7.5% to 9.5% detected once. Time point: sample taken at primary tumor resection. Sequencing was performed on PBMCs, taken at surgery. All receptors derive from a male donor with early-stage non-small cell lung cancer.

This clonotype has ten or more counts. J is TRBJ1-2 and V is TRBV7-9; D ambiguous. This CDR3 is 12 amino acids long. Trimming stripped 5 bases from V and 0 bases from J, with 4 bases between. Germline V CDR1 and CDR2: SEHNR, FQNEAQ (reference sequence). The CDR3 here is CASSPANYGYTF. The CDR3 region has the DNA TGTGCCAGCAGCCCTGCTAACTATGGCTACACCTTC.

This clonotype was counted many times. This rearrangement joins TRBV29-1 to TRBJ1-2; D may be TRBD1 (6 bases). This CDR3 has 11 residues. V lost 7 bases to trimming and J lost 8 bases, with 14 bases between them. Germline V CDR1 and CDR2: SQVTM, ANQGSEA. The DNA for the CDR3 is TGCAGCGCCAATAAGGGGGGCGGCTACACCTTC. This codes for CSANKGGGYTF.

Only a few counts were recorded for this clonotype. The CDR3 nucleotides are TGTGCCAGCAGCTTAGTTTCGGCCGACGGGGAGCTGTTTTTT. Its protein product is CASSLVSADGELFF. The chain combines TRBV7-6 with TRBJ2-2; no clear D gene. The CDR3 length is 14 residues. V lost 1 base and J 7 bases, leaving 10 bases between the germline ends. The germline CDR1 and CDR2 sequences are SGHVS and FNYEAQ.

This clonotype was counted ten times or more. The chain employs TRBV20-1 and TRBJ1-5; D is unclear. The germline V and J ends were trimmed by 1 base and 4 bases, with 8 bases remaining between them. Germline CDR1 DFQATT, CDR2 SNEGSKA (reference sequence). This CDR3 spans 13 amino acids. CDR3 residues: CSARGGSNQPQHF. CDR3 DNA sequence: TGCAGTGCTAGAGGCGGCAGTAATCAGCCCCAGCATTTT.

This clonotype has at least ten counts. This chain joins TRBV7-2 and TRBJ1-4; a weak D match, TRBD1 (5 bases). The germline V gene encodes CDR1 SGHTA and CDR2 FQGNSA. Between the trimmed V and J ends, which lost 6 bases and 5 bases, there was a span of 13 bases. This CDR3 comprises 14 residues. This CDR3 is CASSLEGLNEKLFF. In nucleotides, the CDR3 is TGTGCCAGCAGTCTTGAGGGGCTGAATGAAAAACTGTTTTTT. Drawing the rest from reference TRBV7-2 and TRBJ1-4, the complete variable domain is GAGVSQSPSNKVTEKGKDVELRCDPISGHTALYWYRQSLGQGLEFLIYFQGNSAPDKSGLPSDRFSAERTGGSVSTLTIQRTQQEDSAVYLCASSLEGLNEKLFFGSGTQLSVL.

This clonotype has ten or more counts. The chain has TRBV5-4 and TRBJ1-6; D is uncertain. Germline V gene data show CDR1 as SGHNT and CDR2 as YYREEE (reference sequence). The ends were cut back, 4 bases at V and 7 bases at J, with 15 bases in the middle. The length of the CDR3 is 15 residues. CDR3 sequence (DNA): TGTGCCAGCAGCCCTGACACATCCCGGAATTCACCCCTCCACTTT. It translates to CASSPDTSRNSPLHF. The entire variable domain, with the rest obtained from reference TRBV5-4 and TRBJ1-6, is as follows: ETGVTQSPTHLIKTRGQQVTLRCSSQSGHNTVSWYQQALGQGPQFIFQYYREEENGRGNFPPRFSGLQFPNYSSELNVNALELDDSALYLCASSPDTSRNSPLHFGNGTRLTVT.

This clonotype has a count of ten or more. The junction departs from the called germline gene at one end, perhaps through a read error. The V and J genes are TRBV7-2 and TRBJ1-2; the D is unclear. Germline CDR1 SGHTA, CDR2 FQGNSA. The CDR3 is made up of 12 amino acids. Here the CDR3 DNA reads TGTGCCAGCAGCTTACTGCGCCCCCCGTTTGTGTTC. Translated, it gives CASSLLRPPFVF.